Below are 22 T cell receptor beta chains sequenced from a single sample in a study of OX40 agonist ivuxolimab in advanced cancers. Clones were sequenced by immunoSEQ multiplex PCR, and TCRdb holds only the in-frame ones, with some missing. The sample lists roughly 100,000 clones; 90% were seen once. Sequencing was performed on CD4+ or CD8+ T cells sorted from blood, taken in a trial of the OX40 agonist ivuxolimab. Receptor source: an adult with an advanced solid tumor such as melanoma, head and neck, liver or kidney cancer.

The genes are TRBV4-3 and TRBJ1-2; D perhaps matches TRBD1 (5 bases). CDR3 length: 15 amino acids. Germline CDR1 reads LGHNA; CDR2 reads YSLEER. V was clipped by 0 bases and J by 3 bases, with 11 bases between them. CDR3 sequence: CASSQDPGRDYGYTF. CDR3 coding DNA: TGCGCCAGCAGCCAAGATCCCGGCAGGGACTATGGCTACACCTTC.

The rearrangement joins TRBV7-2 to TRBJ1-3; unclear D gene. The V end was cut by 1 base, the J end by 1 base, with 8 bases between. The CDR3 runs 15 residues. Germline loops: CDR1 SGHTA, CDR2 FQGNSA. CDR3 region: CASSLVSGSGNTIYF. CDR3 coding DNA: TGTGCCAGCAGCTTAGTATCCGGGTCTGGAAACACCATATATTTT.

This sequence joins TRBV2 and TRBJ2-1; TRBD2 agrees at 13 bases. Germline lookup yields CDR1 SNHLY and CDR2 FYNNEI. The CDR3 runs to 15 residues. The trim removed 8 bases at V and 8 bases at J, leaving 9 bases unmatched. In DNA form, the CDR3 reads TGTGCCAGCCCGGGACTAGCGGGGACTTGGGATGAGCAGTTCTTC. Translated, it gives CASPGLAGTWDEQFF. Looking up the rest from reference TRBV2 and TRBJ2-1 gives the full variable domain: EPEVTQTPSHQVTQMGQEVILRCVPISNHLYFYWYRQILGQKVEFLVSFYNNEISEKSEIFDDQFSVERPDGSNFTLKIRSTKLEDSAMYFCASPGLAGTWDEQFFGPGTRLTVL.

The rearrangement joins TRBV27 to TRBJ2-7; 7 bases match TRBD1. The V gene end was trimmed by 3 bases and the J gene end by 6 bases; junction bases not matched to a gene: 5. CDR3 length: 13 residues. CDR1 is MNHEY, CDR2 SMNVEV, per germline (reference sequence). CDR3 nucleotide sequence: TGTGCCAGCAGTTTCGAGACAGGGTTCGAGCAGTACTTC. The encoded protein is CASSFETGFEQYF.

The rearrangement links TRBV4-1 to TRBJ2-2; weak D call: TRBD2 (5 bases). This CDR3 contains 16 residues. In germline, CDR1 is MGHRA, CDR2 YSYEKL. V was cut by 0 bases and J by 5 bases, with 13 bases left in between. The CDR3 region has the DNA TGCGCCAGCAGCCAAGAAAAGTCGAGGGTTACCGGGGAGCTGTTTTTT. It yields the protein CASSQEKSRVTGELFF.

The V call is TRBV19, the J call TRBJ2-2; 8 bases are a match to TRBD1. The V gene's germline CDR1 is LNHDA and CDR2 SQIVND (reference sequence). V gave up 2 bases and J gave up 4 bases; unmatched junction bases: 3. The CDR3 has 15 amino acids. The CDR3 coding sequence is TGTGCCAGTAGTATACAGGGGGCTCGCACCGGGGAGCTGTTTTTT. Translating gives CASSIQGARTGELFF.

The CDR3 loop is CASSFLNQETQYF. CDR3 DNA sequence: TGTGCCAGCAGTTTCCTCAACCAAGAGACCCAGTACTTC. V is TRBV27 and J is TRBJ2-5; D not certain. Germline lookup yields CDR1 MNHEY and CDR2 SMNVEV (reference sequence). V was shortened by 3 bases and J by 0 bases, with 5 bases between the two germline ends. The CDR3 is made up of 13 amino acids.

J is TRBJ2-6 and V is TRBV25-1, with 8 bases that match TRBD1. There are 16 residues in the CDR3. Germline CDR1 is MGHDK and CDR2 is SYGVNS. V lost 5 bases and J lost 4; bases outside the gene matches: 7. The CDR3 sequence: CASSPTGAAGANVLTF. DNA of the CDR3: TGTGCCAGCAGTCCGACAGGGGCGGCGGGGGCCAACGTCCTGACTTTC.

V is TRBV27 and J is TRBJ1-2; no clear D. Germline CDR1 and CDR2: MNHEY and SMNVEV (reference sequence). This CDR3 region has 13 residues. V was pared by 11 bases and J by 8 bases, with 21 bases between. The chain's CDR3 is CASAKERGTGYTF. The DNA for the CDR3 is TGTGCCTCCGCCAAGGAGAGAGGTACGGGCTACACCTTC.

This rearrangement joins TRBV7-2 to TRBJ2-2; weak D call: TRBD1 (5 bases). V was pared by 5 bases and J by 0 bases, with 13 bases between. CDR1 is SGHTA and CDR2 is FQGNSA in the germline V gene. The CDR3 extends over 16 amino acids. In DNA, the CDR3 is TGTGCCAGCAGCCCCTATTCACAGGCGAACACCGGGGAGCTGTTTTTT. Residues: CASSPYSQANTGELFF.

The gene calls are TRBV6-5 and TRBJ2-1, with TRBD2 matching over 10 bases. CDR3 length equals 15 residues. Germline values: CDR1 MNHEY, CDR2 SVGAGI. With V trimmed by 0 bases and J by 8 bases, 4 bases remained unmatched. In DNA, the CDR3 is TGTGCCAGCAGTTACTCGGGACTAGCGCGGTATGAGCAGTTCTTC. Translation gives CASSYSGLARYEQFF.

This clone appeared a single time. The chain employs TRBV21-1 and TRBJ1-1. TRBV21-1 is recorded as a pseudogene. The CDR3 is 16 amino acids. This CDR3 is CASSKATAALEVEAFF. Written as DNA, the CDR3 is TGTGCCAGCAGCAAAGCAACAGCGGCGCTTGAAGTTGAAGCTTTCTTT.

V is TRBV7-8 and J is TRBJ2-3; D possibly matches TRBD1 or TRBD2 (5 bases each). Germline CDR1 is SGHVS and CDR2 is FQNEAQ. Trimming stripped 7 bases from V and 8 bases from J, with 25 bases between. The CDR3 has 16 amino acids. CDR3 sequence: CASTPWVLDWDLTQYF. CDR3 coding DNA: TGTGCCAGCACCCCTTGGGTCCTAGACTGGGACCTTACGCAGTATTTT.

A single count supports this clone. The chain employs TRBV19 and TRBJ2-3; D gene ambiguous. The CDR3 totals 14 residues. V was cut by 3 bases and J by 0 bases, with 7 bases left in between. CDR1 and CDR2 (germline): LNHDA, SQIVND (reference sequence). CDR3 sequence (DNA): TGTGCCAGTAGTATTGGCATTAGCACAGATACGCAGTATTTT. Its translation is CASSIGISTDTQYF.

This chain's CDR3 is CASSLEGPREPQHF. As DNA, the CDR3 is TGTGCCAGCAGCTTAGAGGGACCAAGGGAGCCCCAGCATTTT. The chain is built from TRBV7-2 and TRBJ1-5, with a tentative D call TRBD1 (5 bases). The germline V gene has CDR1 SGHTA and CDR2 FQGNSA. The ends were cut back, 1 base at V and 8 bases at J, with 12 bases in the middle. This CDR3 has 14 residues.

The chain links TRBV6-6 to TRBJ2-7; TRBD1 matches at 12 bases. Germline CDR1 reads MNHNY; CDR2 reads SVGAGI (reference sequence). The CDR3 has 16 residues. V trimming: 0 bases; J trimming: 5 bases; junction bases outside the gene matches: 5. The CDR3 sequence: CASSYSPGQGADEQYF. CDR3 DNA sequence: TGTGCCAGCAGTTACTCACCGGGACAGGGGGCCGACGAGCAGTACTTC.

This sequence joins TRBV6-1 and TRBJ2-7; D is unresolved. Germline V gives CDR1 MNHNS, CDR2 SASEGT. The V gene lost 2 bases and the J gene lost 0 bases, with 11 bases spanning the gap. The CDR3 extends over 15 amino acids. The CDR3 coding sequence is TGTGCCAGCAGTGAACGGGTTGGAAGCTCCTACGAGCAGTACTTC. Encoded protein: CASSERVGSSYEQYF.

This sequence joins TRBV7-2 and TRBJ2-5, with D possibly TRBD1 on 5 matching bases. The CDR3 consists of 14 residues. Trimming took off 5 bases at V and 7 bases at J, with 17 bases between the two ends. Germline CDR1 is SGHTA and CDR2 is FQGNSA. The DNA of the CDR3 is TGTGCCAGCAGCCCTATCCTTGGGGCCGGGACCCAGTACTTC. Amino acids: CASSPILGAGTQYF.

This CDR3 is CASKTSTGLSYEQYF. DNA for the CDR3: TGTGCCAGCAAAACCTCGACAGGTCTATCCTACGAGCAGTACTTC. The chain uses TRBV7-2 and TRBJ2-7; D may be TRBD1 (6 bases). The germline V gene encodes CDR1 SGHTA and CDR2 FQGNSA. Deletions cut 7 bases from V and 1 base from J, with 17 bases between. This CDR3 region has 15 residues.

The CDR3 loop reads CASSQGEGQGSYNSPLHF. CDR3 coding DNA: TGTGCCAGCAGCCAAGGAGAGGGACAGGGTTCCTATAATTCACCCCTCCACTTT. The rearrangement joins TRBV4-2 to TRBJ1-6, with 9 positions matching TRBD1. Trimming cost V 1 base and J 1 base; bases outside gene matches: 5. The germline gives CDR1 LGHNA, CDR2 YNFKEQ. This CDR3 region has 18 residues.

The rearrangement uses TRBV12-5 and TRBJ1-3, with D maybe TRBD1 (5 bases). Germline V gene data show CDR1 as LGHNT and CDR2 as FRNRAP. V shed 3 bases and J shed 4 bases, with 10 bases lying between them. CDR3 length: 14 residues. The CDR3 DNA follows: TGTGCTAGTGGTTTTCCAGGGCAGGGAAACACCATATATTTT. Translating gives CASGFPGQGNTIYF.

The chain carries TRBV6-5 and TRBJ1-1, with TRBD1 as a possible D gene (5 bases). V was shortened by 6 bases and J by 8 bases, with 13 bases between the two germline ends. This CDR3 has 12 amino acids. Germline V gives CDR1 MNHEY, CDR2 SVGAGI. The DNA for the CDR3 is TGTGCCAGCAGGAACTTCGGGGGAGAAGCTTTCTTT. Protein: CASRNFGGEAFF.